The table lists the clone carrying this T cell receptor beta chain with many counts. This specimen comes from a study of cytomegalovirus exposure and HLA in healthy donors. Trimming stripped 2 bases from V and 3 bases from J, with 5 bases between. CDR3 length: 12 amino acids. Germline lookup yields CDR1 SGHDN and CDR2 FVKESK. The repertoire was sequenced with immunoSEQ multiplex PCR; TCRdb's copy has only in-frame clones and lacks some. The sample lists 250,000 to 400,000 clones, approximately 91% seen once, with around 0.88% in the top ten. This sequence joins TRBV14 and TRBJ2-7; perhaps TRBD1 as D (5 bases). This clonotype was sampled from a man aged 30 to 45 in good health and CMV-seronegative. Material for sequencing was PBMCs. In DNA, the CDR3 is TGTGCCAGCAGCCAACAGGGCTACGAGCAGTACTTC. It translates to CASSQQGYEQYF.